The source of this TCR beta chain is a study of T cells after yellow fever vaccination. Study-wide findings and caveats: After the booster, 95% to 98% of CD4 and more than 85% of CD8 primary-response clones were re-detected. Abundant bulk-derived clonotypes could contaminate FACS-sorted repertoires.

Germline CDR1 reads SGHDN; CDR2 reads FVKESK. The CDR3 has 12 amino acids. Trimming took off 1 base at V and 9 bases at J, with 10 bases between the two ends. The 5'RACE template-switching step produced TCR cDNA and added a universal primer site and UMIs. TCRdb reanalysed the 5' RACE reads using MiXCR and keeps one entry per CDR3 protein. The sample has hundreds of thousands of distinct CDR3 sequences; less than 20% are singletons. The sample holds many counts of this clonotype. Its antigen remains unknown. The TCR sequence derives from a man between 18 and 29 years old who received the YFV17D yellow fever vaccine. This sequence joins TRBV14 and TRBJ2-7; no reliable D call. Source: PBMCs, taken 5 days after the first yellow fever vaccination. CDR3 nucleotides: TGTGCCAGCAGCCAAGGAGGTCTGCGGCAGTACTTC. Encoded protein: CASSQGGLRQYF.